Shown below are 30 T cell receptor beta chains from a single sample sequenced in a study of Graves' ophthalmopathy and Graves' hyperthyroidism. As the template, RNA transcripts were used to amplify TCR beta CDR3 regions. HTBI primers were used in a first-round RT-PCR, which preceded a second-round multiplex PCR. TCRdb re-called the multiplex PCR reads through MiXCR, storing one row per CDR3 protein. This sample carries roughly 480,000 distinct CDR3 sequences, approximately 15% of them seen once, and the ten largest clones take roughly 9.8%. The sample consisted of blood. The receptors were sampled from a woman aged 25 to 45 with Graves' ophthalmopathy.

This clonotype appeared many times. This rearrangement joins TRBV4-1 to TRBJ2-7, with 15 nucleotides matching TRBD2. The germline gives CDR1 MGHRA, CDR2 YSYEKL. This CDR3 contains 16 residues. Germline trimming cut 4 bases from V and 1 base from J; bases unmatched to any gene: 2. The CDR3 DNA follows: TGCGCCAGCAGCCGTGGACTAGCGGGAGGGTCCTACGAGCAGTACTTC. Its translation: CASSRGLAGGSYEQYF.

This clonotype was detected ten times or more. The chain joins TRBV7-2 to TRBJ1-5; D unresolved. CDR1 SGHTA and CDR2 FQGNSA come from the germline V gene. CDR3 size: 10 residues. Deletions cut 5 bases from V and 16 bases from J, with 12 bases between. CDR3 sequence (DNA): TGTGCCAGCAGCATCCGGGGAAGTCATTTT. This encodes CASSIRGSHF.

This clonotype was detected many times. This chain joins TRBV2 and TRBJ1-2, with 10 bases aligning to TRBD1. Germline V gives CDR1 SNHLY, CDR2 FYNNEI. J lost 4 bases, V lost 6 bases, and 8 bases had no gene match. This CDR3 region has 15 residues. CDR3 in DNA: TGTGCCAGCAGGGTGACAGGGGGCGAAAGCTATGGCTACACCTTC. This sequence encodes CASRVTGGESYGYTF.

This clonotype was recorded at least ten times. This chain uses TRBV28 with TRBJ2-7, with TRBD2 matching 7 bases. Germline V gene sequence: CDR1 MDHEN, CDR2 SYDVKM. This CDR3 has 15 amino acids. V lost 4 bases and J lost 3; bases outside the gene matches: 9. The CDR3 is CASSSHLGRGYEQYF. Written as DNA, the CDR3 is TGTGCCAGCAGTTCCCATTTGGGGAGGGGCTACGAGCAGTACTTC. Full variable domain (outside the CDR3, taken from reference TRBV28 and TRBJ2-7): DVKVTQSSRYLVKRTGEKVFLECVQDMDHENMFWYRQDPGLGLRLIYFSYDVKMKEKGDIPEGYSVSREKKERFSLILESASTNQTSMYLCASSSHLGRGYEQYFGPGTRLTVT.

This clonotype has ten or more counts. This chain links TRBV27 with TRBJ1-1; D call uncertain. CDR3 length equals 13 residues. The V gene's germline CDR1 is MNHEY and CDR2 SMNVEV (reference sequence). The V gene lost 11 bases and the J gene lost 0 bases, with 13 bases spanning the gap. In nucleotides, the CDR3 is TGTGCCGTACGTGAACAGCTGAACACTGAAGCTTTCTTT. This translates into CAVREQLNTEAFF.

This clonotype was counted many times. The chain carries TRBV28 and TRBJ2-5; 8 nucleotides match TRBD2. The CDR3 runs to 14 residues. The J segment lost 4 bases and the V segment lost 5 bases, leaving 6 bases of the junction unmatched. Germline lookup yields CDR1 MDHEN and CDR2 SYDVKM. CDR3 nucleotide sequence: TGTGCCAGCAGTCCGGGGGGGGCCGGAGAGACCCAGTACTTC. Its translation: CASSPGGAGETQYF.

This clonotype was detected many times. The gene calls are TRBV12-3 or TRBV12-4 and TRBJ2-1; D perhaps matches TRBD2 (5 bases). The CDR3 sequence is 15 residues long. V was clipped by 4 bases and J by 3 bases, with 13 bases between them. The CDR3 region has the DNA TGTGCCAGCAGTTCCGAGCGGTCCCACTACAATGAGCAGTTCTTC. Translating gives CASSSERSHYNEQFF.

This clonotype has more than one count but fewer than ten. This chain links TRBV28 with TRBJ2-5, with 12 bases that match TRBD1. In germline, CDR1 is MDHEN, CDR2 SYDVKM. V lost 6 bases, J lost 4 bases, and 12 bases stayed unmatched. CDR3 size: 17 residues. Here the CDR3 DNA reads TGTGCCAGCAGCCCCGGGACAGGGGGCTTGGTAGGAGAGACCCAGTACTTC. Translating gives CASSPGTGGLVGETQYF.

This clonotype was seen many times. This chain links TRBV20-1 with TRBJ1-6; D is undetermined. Germline V CDR1 and CDR2: DFQATT, SNEGSKA (reference sequence). CDR3 length: 15 residues. The germline V and J ends were trimmed by 4 bases and 10 bases, with 20 bases remaining between them. This CDR3 reads CSANPQAGGLSPLHF. For the CDR3, the DNA is TGCAGTGCTAACCCTCAGGCGGGCGGTTTGTCACCCCTCCACTTT.

The V call is TRBV19, the J call TRBJ1-1; D gene unclear. V lost 11 bases to trimming and J lost 0 bases, with 16 bases between them. The CDR3 has 14 amino acids. Germline V gene sequence: CDR1 LNHDA, CDR2 SQIVND (reference sequence). The CDR3 bases are TGTGCCTCTGGACCTACCCTCATGAACACTGAAGCTTTCTTT. Amino acids: CASGPTLMNTEAFF.

This clonotype was detected ten times or more. This chain uses TRBV27 with TRBJ2-7; either TRBD1 or TRBD2 may fit D (5 bases each). CDR1 is MNHEY and CDR2 is SMNVEV in the germline V gene (reference sequence). The CDR3 extends over 14 amino acids. V lost 3 bases, J lost 6 bases, and 15 bases lay in between. The CDR3, as DNA: TGTGCCAGCAGTTTGGGGGTAGGGGCCTCCGAGCAGTACTTC. It yields the protein CASSLGVGASEQYF.

This clonotype has at least ten counts. The V call is TRBV2, the J call TRBJ1-3; D gene uncertain. This CDR3 region has 14 residues. V was trimmed by 6 bases and J by 4 bases, leaving 13 bases between them. Germline-derived CDR1 and CDR2 are SNHLY and FYNNEI. The chain's CDR3 is CASRNSYAGNTIYF. CDR3 sequence (DNA): TGTGCCAGCAGGAACAGTTATGCCGGAAACACCATATATTTT.

This clonotype has only a few counts. The J gene is TRBJ2-2, the V gene TRBV11-1; D is undetermined. Germline V gives CDR1 SGHAT, CDR2 FQDESV (reference sequence). V was trimmed by 6 bases and J by 4 bases, leaving 15 bases between them. CDR3 size: 15 residues. The CDR3 protein is CASSFRSRVTGELFF. For the CDR3, the DNA is TGTGCCAGCAGTTTCAGGTCTCGTGTCACCGGGGAGCTGTTTTTT.

The sample holds many counts of this clonotype. The V and J genes are TRBV28 and TRBJ2-5; TRBD1 might be the D (5 bases). V was clipped by 10 bases and J by 6 bases, with 12 bases between them. Per the germline V gene, CDR1 is MDHEN and CDR2 is SYDVKM. The CDR3 has 11 amino acids. The CDR3 DNA sequence: TGTGCCACGGGCAGGGCCCAGACCCAGTACTTC. Translation: CATGRAQTQYF.

In this sample, this clonotype turned up a few times. The chain couples TRBV4-1 to TRBJ1-3, with D perhaps TRBD1 (5 bases). In germline, CDR1 is MGHRA, CDR2 YSYEKL. Trimming stripped 1 base from V and 0 bases from J, with 19 bases between. This CDR3 has 19 amino acids. The CDR3 reads CASSQGKGGTALSGNTIYF. In DNA form, the CDR3 reads TGCGCCAGCAGCCAAGGGAAGGGAGGGACGGCGCTCTCTGGAAACACCATATATTTT.

This clonotype has at least ten counts. V gene TRBV6-1 combines with J gene TRBJ1-6; D possibly corresponds to TRBD1 (5 bases). V was shortened by 3 bases and J by 6 bases, with 12 bases between the two germline ends. Germline CDR1 and CDR2: MNHNS and SASEGT. The CDR3 has 15 residues. CDR3 nucleotide sequence: TGTGCCAGCAGTGATCAGGCAGGGCTTAATTCACCCCTCCACTTT. It is translated as CASSDQAGLNSPLHF.

This chain uses TRBV15 with TRBJ1-1, with D perhaps matching TRBD1 (6 bases). The ends were cut back, 0 bases at V and 8 bases at J, with 13 bases in the middle. The CDR3 is 14 residues long. Germline lookup yields CDR1 LNHNV and CDR2 YYDKDF (reference sequence). The CDR3 is CATSRDEGVSEAFF. The CDR3, as DNA: TGTGCCACCAGCAGAGATGAGGGGGTTAGCGAAGCTTTCTTT.

This clonotype has ten or more counts. The chain is built from TRBV12-3 or TRBV12-4 and TRBJ1-1; 7 bases align to TRBD1. CDR3 length equals 15 residues. Trimming took 7 bases from V and 4 from J; bases not matched to a gene: 12. In nucleotides, the CDR3 is TGTGCCAGCACCCAACGAGAAGGGGGCGGCACTGAAGCTTTCTTT. This gives the protein CASTQREGGGTEAFF.

In this sample, this clonotype turned up a few times. A much larger clone differs from this one at a single base, so this may be a read error. The rearrangement joins TRBV11-2 to TRBJ1-1; the match to TRBD1 covers 8 bases. V lost 5 bases and J lost 8; bases outside the gene matches: 7. The CDR3 is 13 amino acids. From germline, CDR1 is SGHAT and CDR2 FQNNGV. The CDR3 nucleotides are TGTGCCAGCAGCGCCGGGGACAGGCCGGAAGCTTTCTTT. This sequence encodes CASSAGDRPEAFF.

At least ten counts were recorded for this clonotype. At one boundary the junction diverges from the germline segment, which might be a read error. This chain's CDR3 is CASSSLGEGIPKNIQYF. The CDR3 bases are TGTGCTAGCAGCTCTCTCGGGGAAGGAATCCCCAAAAACATTCAGTACTTC. The chain combines TRBV7-7 with TRBJ2-4; D perhaps matches TRBD2 (5 bases). CDR1 is SSHAT and CDR2 is FNYEAQ in the germline V gene (reference sequence). The CDR3 contains 17 residues.

This clonotype showed up many times. This rearrangement joins TRBV2 to TRBJ2-5; TRBD2 matches at 7 bases. CDR3 size: 15 residues. The germline V gene has CDR1 SNHLY and CDR2 FYNNEI. The trim removed 1 base at V and 5 bases at J, leaving 7 bases unmatched. CDR3 sequence reads: CASSEGTRAGETQYF. In DNA, the CDR3 is TGTGCCAGCAGTGAAGGGACTAGGGCCGGGGAGACCCAGTACTTC.

This clonotype was picked up many times. J is TRBJ2-7 and V is TRBV20-1, with D perhaps matching TRBD1 or TRBD2 (6 bases each). The CDR3 length is 11 residues. CDR1 is DFQATT and CDR2 is SNEGSKA in the germline V gene (reference sequence). Trimming left V 5 bases short and J 6 bases short, with 11 bases between. CDR3 in DNA: TGCAGTGCTGCCAGGGGAGGCGAGCAGTACTTC. Translating it yields CSAARGGEQYF.

The sample holds many counts of this clonotype. The genes are TRBV7-9 and TRBJ1-2; D not certain. Between the trimmed V and J ends, which lost 10 bases and 8 bases, there was a span of 23 bases. The CDR3 spans 14 residues. Looked up from germline, CDR1 is SEHNR and CDR2 is FQNEAQ (reference sequence). The CDR3 sequence is CAMTPPGPKRGYTF. The CDR3 DNA reads as TGTGCCATGACCCCCCCCGGGCCAAAGCGAGGCTACACCTTC.

The chain employs TRBV6-1 and TRBJ2-5, with TRBD1 matching over 9 bases. Germline V gene lookup returns CDR1 MNHNS and CDR2 SASEGT. The trim removed 6 bases at V and 1 base at J, leaving 6 bases unmatched. CDR3 length: 15 residues. The CDR3 sequence is CASRPRDRVQETQYF. The CDR3, as DNA: TGTGCCAGCAGACCTCGGGACAGGGTCCAAGAGACCCAGTACTTC.

This clonotype was picked up many times. This CDR3 is CSAIHRGREHTF. The CDR3 coding sequence is TGCAGTGCTATCCACCGGGGCAGGGAACACACCTTC. V usage is TRBV20-1 and J usage is TRBJ1-2, with D perhaps TRBD1 (5 bases). V gave up 4 bases and J gave up 12 bases, with 18 bases separating them. Germline V gene data show CDR1 as DFQATT and CDR2 as SNEGSKA (reference sequence). The CDR3 covers 12 residues.

On this clonotype itself: A read error may be the cause here, since a much bigger clone is one base away. The V gene is TRBV6-2 or TRBV6-3, the J gene TRBJ1-5, with 9 bases matching TRBD1. Losses at the gene ends were 5 bases for V and 2 bases for J; bases not matched to a gene: 4. Germline CDR1 is MNHEY and CDR2 is SVGEGT. The CDR3 runs to 15 residues. In nucleotides, the CDR3 is TGTGCCAGCAGTGAGTGGACAGGGGGCAATCAGCCCCAGCATTTT. Amino acids: CASSEWTGGNQPQHF.

This clonotype was picked up one time. The chain is built from TRBV7-9 and TRBJ2-5; D gene uncertain. This CDR3 region has 15 residues. V dropped 5 bases and J dropped 1 base, with 14 bases sitting between them. Per germline, CDR1 SEHNR and CDR2 FQNEAQ (reference sequence). For the CDR3, the DNA is TGTGCCAGCAGCCTCTCGTCAGGTGGCCAAGAGACCCAGTACTTC. It specifies CASSLSSGGQETQYF.

This clonotype was seen a handful of times. This is likely a read error, given that the CDR3 carries no conserved phenylalanine or tryptophan at its end. The J gene is TRBJ1-3, the V gene TRBV12-3 or TRBV12-4; unclear D gene. The CDR3 contains 14 residues. V dropped 5 bases and J dropped 2 bases, with 10 bases sitting between them. The CDR3 sequence is CASSREEAGNTIYS. For the CDR3, the DNA is TGTGCCAGCAGTCGAGAGGAGGCTGGAAACACCATATATTCT.

At least ten counts were recorded for this clonotype. The chain is built from TRBV20-1 and TRBJ2-7, with 8 bases that match TRBD2. This CDR3 spans 14 amino acids. Germline assignment: CDR1 DFQATT and CDR2 SNEGSKA (reference sequence). Germline trimming cut 5 bases from V and 6 bases from J; bases unmatched to any gene: 12. The CDR3 loop is CSAPSLRGESEQYF. CDR3 nucleotide sequence: TGCAGTGCTCCGTCTTTGCGGGGGGAAAGCGAGCAGTACTTC.

This clonotype was picked up many times. CDR3 DNA: TGTGCCAGCAGCTTAGTCCGGGACACATGGGAGCAGTACTTC. It encodes CASSLVRDTWEQYF. The V gene is TRBV7-9, the J gene TRBJ2-7, with D possibly TRBD1 on 6 matching bases. This CDR3 spans 14 amino acids. Germline assignment: CDR1 SEHNR and CDR2 FQNEAQ (reference sequence). The V and J ends lost 1 base and 7 bases respectively, with 14 bases between them.